One sample yielded the 4 T cell receptor beta chains listed below, sequenced in a study of blood T cells in healthy people across ages. Through a sample-barcoded 5' primer and a J-beta primer mix, a second PCR was run for roughly 6 to 11 cycles. One entry per CDR3 protein results from TCRdb running MiXCR on the 5' RACE reads. The sample yields fewer than 2,000,000 distinct CDR3 sequences, about two fifths seen once. Source material: blood. Source of these receptors: a human donor in good health.

The rearrangement uses TRBV7-9 and TRBJ2-5; 7 bases are a match to TRBD2. The CDR3 is 15 amino acids. Germline assignment: CDR1 SEHNR and CDR2 FQNEAQ (reference sequence). Germline trimming cut 5 bases from V and 4 bases from J; bases unmatched to any gene: 10. CDR3 coding DNA: TGTGCCAGCAGCAATACCCGGACTAGAGGAGAGACCCAGTACTTC. Protein sequence: CASSNTRTRGETQYF. The full variable domain, in which reference TRBV7-9 and TRBJ2-5 provide the parts outside the CDR3, is DTGVSQNPRHKITKRGQNVTFRCDPISEHNRLYWYRQTLGQGPEFLTYFQNEAQLEKSRLLSDRFSAERPKGSFSTLEIQRTEQGDSAMYLCASSNTRTRGETQYFGPGTRLLVL.

This rearrangement joins TRBV29-1 to TRBJ2-2; unclear D gene. Per the germline V gene, CDR1 is SQVTM and CDR2 is ANQGSEA. V was cut by 8 bases and J by 4 bases, with 11 bases left in between. There are 12 residues in the CDR3. The CDR3 DNA follows: TGCAGCTCTGGGGTGGTCACCGGGGAGCTGTTTTTT. This gives the protein CSSGVVTGELFF.

This clonotype appeared a few times. The V gene is TRBV2, the J gene TRBJ2-3; no clear D gene. The CDR3 runs 13 residues. Trimming cost V 8 bases and J 5 bases, with 14 bases left between them. Germline CDR1 is SNHLY and CDR2 is FYNNEI. This CDR3 is CASATIPRDTQYF. The DNA of the CDR3 is TGTGCCAGCGCGACCATCCCTAGAGATACGCAGTATTTT.

This clonotype was recorded a few times. The V and J genes are TRBV5-1 and TRBJ1-6; the D gene is possibly TRBD1 (5 bases). CDR3 length: 14 residues. Trimming shortened V by 0 bases and J by 9 bases, and 10 bases separated the two germline ends. The germline CDR1 and CDR2 sequences are SGHRS and YFSETQ. The CDR3 sequence is CASSLGGQTSPLHF. The CDR3 DNA reads as TGCGCCAGCAGCTTGGGCGGACAAACTTCACCCCTCCACTTT.